One and the same sample provided the 20 T cell receptor beta chains below, sequenced in a study of CD4 T cells in relation to SARS-CoV-2 and coronaviruses. These receptors' targets are unknown. Sequencing used immunoSEQ multiplex PCR; TCRdb keeps in-frame clones, though not all of them. The repertoire consists of about 36,000 clones, with over 65% occurring once and the leading ten covering roughly 2.8%. Sample: memory CD4+ T cells from PBMCs, cultured in vitro. These receptors were collected from an adult with COVID-19.

This clone came up a few times. The chain combines TRBV10-1 with TRBJ2-7; TRBD1 matches at 11 bases. In germline, CDR1 is WNHNN, CDR2 SYGVQD (reference sequence). The V segment lost 5 bases and the J segment 6 bases; nucleotides outside the gene matches: 12. This CDR3 spans 16 amino acids. This CDR3 is CASSYTMDRGLGEQYF. DNA for the CDR3: TGCGCCAGCAGTTACACCATGGACAGGGGGCTTGGCGAGCAGTACTTC.

The V call is TRBV5-4, the J call TRBJ2-7; TRBD2 matches at 10 bases. Trimming at V came to 4 bases and at J to 9 bases, leaving 7 bases not matched to a gene. This CDR3 is built from 13 residues. Germline V gene sequence: CDR1 SGHNT, CDR2 YYREEE (reference sequence). Here the CDR3 reads CASSSLAGEVQYF. Written as DNA, the CDR3 is TGTGCCAGCAGCAGCCTAGCGGGAGAGGTGCAGTACTTC.

The gene calls are TRBV18 and TRBJ2-1, with TRBD2 matching 14 bases. The junction had 4 bases not matched to a gene; V was cut back by 3 bases and J by 9 bases. The CDR3 loop spans 15 amino acids. Germline V gene sequence: CDR1 KGHSH, CDR2 LQKENI. CDR3 sequence reads: CASSPGLAGGGEQFF. The CDR3 nucleotides read TGTGCCAGCTCACCCGGACTAGCGGGAGGTGGTGAGCAGTTCTTC.

The chain carries TRBV29-1 and TRBJ1-2; D is ambiguous. V shed 7 bases and J shed 6 bases, with 15 bases lying between them. This CDR3 spans 12 amino acids. Germline values: CDR1 SQVTM, CDR2 ANQGSEA. CDR3 coding DNA: TGCAGCGCCCAGGACTTTGTAGATGGCTACACCTTC. It is translated as CSAQDFVDGYTF.

The chain recombines TRBV15 with TRBJ1-1; 9 nucleotides align to TRBD1. The V and J ends lost 0 bases and 8 bases, in that order; junction bases with no gene match: 10. This CDR3 region has 16 residues. CDR1 and CDR2 (germline): LNHNV, YYDKDF (reference sequence). The CDR3 loop reads CATSREGYRGPSEAFF. The CDR3 DNA follows: TGTGCCACCAGCAGAGAAGGCTACAGGGGGCCATCGGAAGCTTTCTTT.

The chain couples TRBV5-4 to TRBJ1-2; TRBD1 aligns across 9 bases. Unmatched junction bases numbered 7, after V lost 5 bases and J lost 8 bases. The germline gives CDR1 SGHNT, CDR2 YYREEE (reference sequence). The CDR3 spans 13 residues. CDR3 sequence (DNA): TGTGCCAGCAGTTGGACAGGGGAGGAAGGCTACACCTTC. As protein: CASSWTGEEGYTF.

The rearrangement uses TRBV10-3 and TRBJ2-3; D gene unclear. V dropped 6 bases and J dropped 0 bases, with 7 bases sitting between them. The germline V gene has CDR1 ENHRY and CDR2 SYGVKD. This CDR3 region has 13 residues. CDR3 sequence reads: CAIRGASTDTQYF. In DNA, the CDR3 is TGTGCCATCAGGGGCGCTAGCACAGATACGCAGTATTTT.

This clone has only a few counts. The chain has TRBV4-2 and TRBJ2-7; no clear D. The V end was cut by 4 bases, the J end by 6 bases, with 10 bases between. CDR3 length: 12 amino acids. CDR1 and CDR2 (germline): LGHNA, YNFKEQ. The CDR3 here is CASSREMGEQYF. CDR3 nucleotide sequence: TGTGCCAGCAGCCGAGAAATGGGCGAGCAGTACTTC.

This clone was found a few times. The rearrangement links TRBV14 to TRBJ1-1, with 7 nucleotides matching TRBD1. Germline-derived CDR1 and CDR2 are SGHDN and FVKESK. J was trimmed by 11 bases and V by 0 bases; bases with no gene match: 6. The CDR3 is 13 amino acids. CDR3 loop: CASSQERTGGAFF. DNA of the CDR3: TGTGCCAGCAGCCAAGAAAGGACAGGTGGGGCTTTCTTT.

The chain is built from TRBV3-1 (or the pseudogene TRBV3-2) and TRBJ2-3; tentative D call: TRBD2 (5 bases). This CDR3 spans 15 amino acids. With 1 base removed from V and 1 base from J, the gap between germline ends came to 9 bases. Per germline, CDR1 LGHDT and CDR2 YNNKEL (reference sequence). The CDR3 bases are TGTGCCAGCAGCCAAGGGCGGGCAGGCACAGATACGCAGTATTTT. Amino acid sequence: CASSQGRAGTDTQYF.

The CDR3 nucleotides are TGTGCCAGCAGCTTCTCGCGGGACAGGTACTCTGGGGCCAACGTCCTGACTTTC. Its translation: CASSFSRDRYSGANVLTF. The V and J genes are TRBV13 and TRBJ2-6, with 8 bases matching TRBD1. Germline CDR1 is PRHDT and CDR2 is FYEKMQ (reference sequence). V was pared by 3 bases and J by 0 bases, with 7 bases of the junction left unmatched. The CDR3 spans 18 residues.

V gene TRBV7-3 combines with J gene TRBJ1-3; 10 bases map to TRBD1. The germline gives CDR1 SGHTA, CDR2 FQGTGA. V lost 6 bases, J lost 5 bases, and 10 bases stayed unmatched. This CDR3 contains 16 residues. The CDR3 sequence: CASRIRDRGGRNTIYF. The DNA for the CDR3 is TGTGCCAGCAGGATCCGGGACAGGGGAGGGAGAAACACCATATATTTT.

This clone was picked up a small number of times. V usage is TRBV18 and J usage is TRBJ1-6, with D unresolved. The germline V gene has CDR1 KGHSH and CDR2 LQKENI. The V end lost 2 bases, the J end lost 10 bases, and 9 bases lay between the germline ends. The CDR3 sequence is 13 residues long. CDR3 protein: CASSPIEDSPLHF. The CDR3 DNA follows: TGTGCCAGCTCACCAATAGAAGACTCACCCCTCCACTTT.

This clone was seen once. CDR3: CASSLLGLAHVTSSYNEQFF. The CDR3 DNA sequence: TGTGCCAGCAGTCTCCTAGGACTAGCCCATGTAACGAGCTCCTACAATGAGCAGTTCTTC. The chain couples TRBV28 to TRBJ2-1; 8 bases agree with TRBD2. Looked up from germline, CDR1 is MDHEN and CDR2 is SYDVKM. This CDR3 region has 20 residues. After removal of 5 bases from V and 0 bases from J, the junction contained 18 bases not matched to a gene. The whole variable domain, remainder taken from reference TRBV28 and TRBJ2-1, is DVKVTQSSRYLVKRTGEKVFLECVQDMDHENMFWYRQDPGLGLRLIYFSYDVKMKEKGDIPEGYSVSREKKERFSLILESASTNQTSMYLCASSLLGLAHVTSSYNEQFFGPGTRLTVL.

The V call is TRBV19, the J call TRBJ2-1; no clear D. V lost 5 bases and J lost 4, with 6 bases in between. The CDR3 length is 12 residues. Germline values: CDR1 LNHDA, CDR2 SQIVND (reference sequence). The CDR3 coding sequence is TGTGCCAGTAGTGTACAGTACAATGAGCAGTTCTTC. Protein: CASSVQYNEQFF. Full variable domain (missing parts from reference TRBV19 and TRBJ2-1): DGGITQSPKYLFRKEGQNVTLSCEQNLNHDAMYWYRQDPGQGLRLIYYSQIVNDFQKGDIAEGYSVSREKKESFPLTVTSAQKNPTAFYLCASSVQYNEQFFGPGTRLTVL.

This clone was observed once. The gene calls are TRBV18 and TRBJ1-5, with 7 positions matching TRBD1. The CDR3 length is 14 residues. V was clipped by 6 bases and J by 4 bases; unmatched bases: 6. Germline CDR1 and CDR2: KGHSH and LQKENI. CDR3 amino acids: CASSYRDRNQPQHF. Here the CDR3 DNA reads TGTGCCAGCTCCTATAGGGACAGAAATCAGCCCCAGCATTTT.

The chain uses TRBV28 and TRBJ2-2; 8 bases align to TRBD2. Germline trimming cut 3 bases from V and 9 bases from J; bases unmatched to any gene: 12. This CDR3 has 16 amino acids. Germline values: CDR1 MDHEN, CDR2 SYDVKM. The CDR3 nucleotides read TGTGCCAGCAGTTTCTCTCGCGGGAGGTATAGGTGGGAGCTGTTTTTT. Its translation is CASSFSRGRYRWELFF. The entire variable domain, with the rest obtained from reference TRBV28 and TRBJ2-2, is as follows: DVKVTQSSRYLVKRTGEKVFLECVQDMDHENMFWYRQDPGLGLRLIYFSYDVKMKEKGDIPEGYSVSREKKERFSLILESASTNQTSMYLCASSFSRGRYRWELFFGEGSRLTVL.

J is TRBJ1-2 and V is TRBV5-1; 7 nucleotides agree with TRBD1. The V segment lost 4 bases and the J segment 4 bases; nucleotides outside the gene matches: 4. This CDR3 is 13 amino acids long. Germline V gene data show CDR1 as SGHRS and CDR2 as YFSETQ. CDR3 region: CASSPGTAYGYTF. Written as DNA, the CDR3 is TGCGCCAGCAGCCCTGGGACAGCCTATGGCTACACCTTC.

The V call is TRBV11-2, the J call TRBJ2-6, with 8 bases fitting TRBD1. V lost 1 base to trimming and J lost 0 bases; unmatched junction nucleotides: 5. The CDR3 contains 18 residues. Germline V lookup: CDR1 SGHAT, CDR2 FQNNGV. The CDR3 nucleotides are TGTGCCAGCAGCTTAGTAATAGGACAGGGCTCTGGGGCCAACGTCCTGACTTTC. It encodes CASSLVIGQGSGANVLTF.

This clone was seen a single time. The chain's CDR3 is CASSPGRGFYEQYF. The CDR3 DNA reads as TGTGCCAGCTCACCAGGCAGGGGTTTCTACGAGCAGTACTTC. The chain has TRBV18 and TRBJ2-7, with D possibly being TRBD1 (6 bases). There are 14 residues in the CDR3. The germline V and J ends were trimmed by 2 bases and 3 bases, with 11 bases remaining between them. Germline V lookup: CDR1 KGHSH, CDR2 LQKENI.